This T cell receptor (beta chain) was documented in a study of T cells after posttransplantation cyclophosphamide. Study results and caveats: Skin or GI-infiltrating T cells shared few TRB sequences with blood. Donor CD8+ memory clones often dominated recipient blood repertoires at later times.

Repertoires were generated with immunoSEQ multiplex PCR, while TCRdb's copy carries only in-frame clones and drops some. The table has about 18,000 clones, less than 85% seen once. Methotrexate plus calcineurin inhibitor accompanied controls' myeloablative marrow transplants; sampling was 1 year later. This clone appeared a few times. Its antigen is currently unknown. Trimming cost V 0 bases and J 7 bases, with 10 bases left between them. From germline, CDR1 is MNHNY and CDR2 SVGAGI (reference sequence). CDR3 length: 13 residues. The V gene is TRBV6-6, the J gene TRBJ2-7; TRBD2 is a possible D gene (5 bases). Sequences were derived from PBMCs, sampled after allogeneic stem cell transplant with calcineurin inhibitor and methotrexate. The sequence derives from a female patient aged 18-30 years who received an allogeneic stem cell transplant from an unrelated donor, was CMV-positive, and had acute and chronic GVHD. A subset of T cells may come from the graft donor. CDR3 nucleotide sequence: TGTGCCAGCAGTTACTCGGGAGAAAAGGAGCAGTACTTC. It translates to CASSYSGEKEQYF.